The entry below gives a single TCR beta chain sequence along with its context. There is no known antigen for this receptor. Per-nucleotide qualities are absent, and no much larger clonotype sits a single base away. The data are from a study of memory CD8 T cells in hepatitis C reinfection (TCRdb year 2017). A note on the overall study: Among the donors, a few cleared two back-to-back HCV infections on their own, whereas two got rid of a primary infection but ended up chronically infected after reinfection. An HCV reinfection was defined as a positive HCV RNA test that came after two negative tests taken at least 60 days apart. Peak reinfection samples were taken from 3 to 8 weeks after reinfection was detected. Across an HCV reinfection episode in roughly five donors, the study followed the TCR beta repertoire of virus-specific CD8 T cells over time. Between the late 2000s and the early 2010s, about five reinfection cases that had stored pre-reinfection samples were identified. In the reinfection study, participants with a resolved prior HCV infection were followed up every 3 months. Previously published longitudinal data on tetramer+ CD8 T cell frequency were used to select the peak reinfection time point. Findings and caveats that apply to the study as a whole: Because only a handful of donors were included, definitive conclusions about public clonotypes linked to secondary clearance could not be reached by the study.

The library relied on the immunoSEQ multiplex PCR assay. Genomic DNA was extracted from the sorted cells, and Adaptive Biotechnologies' automated high-throughput method was used to sequence the TCR beta V, D and J regions. A two-step, bias-controlled multiplex PCR was used to amplify the CDR3 regions. Amplified TCR beta libraries were sequenced on an Illumina instrument. The study's own analysis went as follows. The demultiplexed reads were processed to cut down on amplification and sequencing bias, and the IMGT database was used to assign CDR3 sequences to gene families. ImmunoSEQ software version 2.0 was used to analyze the repertoire data. Clonotype lists were filtered to remove out-of-frame sequences and sequences containing stop codons in the CDR3. Clonotypes with a frequency below 0.01% were excluded because such low-frequency clonotypes corresponded to less than one cell. Richness was computed as observed richness divided by input cell number, and evenness as Shannon entropy divided by log observed richness. Repertoire diversity and similarity between time points were quantified using Simpson diversity and Morisita-Horn overlap indices. Clonotypes were grouped as dominant (>1%), sub-dominant (0.5-0.99%), low abundance (0.1-0.49%) or lowest abundance (<0.1%). For the germline index, total nucleotide additions were subtracted from total CDR3 length, and that difference was then divided by total CDR3 length. In TCRdb, the immuneACCESS table is reduced to in-frame sequences with V and J assigned. These tables do not hold every clone; where another copy was compared, an unresolved V gene accounts for under half, and the others remain unexplained. V, J and clone size reflect that table, while D and trimming were determined from the DNA. Within this sample are 35,000 to 55,000 clones, with more than 75% of them counted one time only. The top ten constitute 0.95% to 1.5% of the sample.

The sample's time point label, in plain terms: peak reinfection, 3 to 8 weeks after reinfection detection. Sorted cells were sequenced directly ex vivo, without in vitro expansion prior to TCR sequencing. The donors, who were people who inject drugs, were enrolled in the Montreal Acute Hepatitis C Cohort Study (HEPCO) in Canada. Total naive CD8 T cells, sorted as viable CD3+ CD8+ CD45RO-, came from a couple of donors at all three reinfection time points as controls. Before sorting, cryopreserved peripheral blood mononuclear cells were thawed, and CD8 T cells were purified from the thawed cells. The MACS CD8+ T cell Isolation Kit was used to enrich CD8 T cells by negative selection. Cells were sorted on a BD FACSAria II sorter running FACSDiva software, and FlowJo was used to analyze the data. This receptor was taken from a man aged 18 to 29 with hepatitis C virus infection. Sequenced: naive CD8+ T cells sorted from blood. The cell subset or site label, as the study defines it: total naive CD8+CD45RO- T cells.

The nucleotides read TGTGCCTGGAGTGTACTAGGGTCCACAGATACGCAGTATTTT. This gives the protein CAWSVLGSTDTQYF. The chain joins TRBV30 to TRBJ2-3; a weak D assignment points to TRBD2 (5 bases agree). As encoded in the germline V gene (reference sequence), CDR1 is GTSNPN while CDR2 is SVGIG. Trimming at the junction amounts to 0 bases on V and 2 bases on J, and the germline ends lie 9 bases apart. The CDR3 contains 14 residues, cysteine and phenylalanine counted. CDR3 DNA is the only sequence kept; it has 42 bases, read in frame from the first base.